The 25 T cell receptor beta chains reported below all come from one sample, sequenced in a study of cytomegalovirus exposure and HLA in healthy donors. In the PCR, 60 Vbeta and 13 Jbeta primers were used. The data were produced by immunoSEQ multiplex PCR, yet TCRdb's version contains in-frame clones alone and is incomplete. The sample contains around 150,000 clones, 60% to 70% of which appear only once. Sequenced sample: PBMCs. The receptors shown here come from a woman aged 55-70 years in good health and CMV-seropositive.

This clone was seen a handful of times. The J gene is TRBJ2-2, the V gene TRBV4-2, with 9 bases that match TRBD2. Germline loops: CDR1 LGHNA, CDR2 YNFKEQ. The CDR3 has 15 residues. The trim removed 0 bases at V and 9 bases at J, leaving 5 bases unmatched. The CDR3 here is CASSQDGGLARELFF. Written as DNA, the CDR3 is TGTGCCAGCAGCCAAGATGGGGGACTAGCAAGGGAGCTGTTTTTT.

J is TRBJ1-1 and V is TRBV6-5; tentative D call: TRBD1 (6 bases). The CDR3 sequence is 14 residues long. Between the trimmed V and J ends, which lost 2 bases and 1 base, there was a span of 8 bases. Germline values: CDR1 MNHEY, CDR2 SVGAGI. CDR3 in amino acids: CASSYQGPNTEAFF. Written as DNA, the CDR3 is TGTGCCAGCAGTTACCAGGGGCCGAACACTGAAGCTTTCTTT.

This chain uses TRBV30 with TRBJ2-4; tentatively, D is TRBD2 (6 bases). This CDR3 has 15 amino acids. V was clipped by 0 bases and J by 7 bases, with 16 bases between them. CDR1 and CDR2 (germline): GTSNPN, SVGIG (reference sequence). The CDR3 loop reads CAWSVPGGGHNIQYF. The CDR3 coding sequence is TGTGCCTGGAGTGTACCCGGGGGTGGGCACAACATTCAGTACTTC.

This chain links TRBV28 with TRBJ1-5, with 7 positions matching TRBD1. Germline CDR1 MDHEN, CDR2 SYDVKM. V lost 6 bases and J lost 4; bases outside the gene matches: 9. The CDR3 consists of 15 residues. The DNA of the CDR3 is TGTGCCAGCAGGCGTAGACAGGGCGGAAATCAGCCCCAGCATTTT. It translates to CASRRRQGGNQPQHF.

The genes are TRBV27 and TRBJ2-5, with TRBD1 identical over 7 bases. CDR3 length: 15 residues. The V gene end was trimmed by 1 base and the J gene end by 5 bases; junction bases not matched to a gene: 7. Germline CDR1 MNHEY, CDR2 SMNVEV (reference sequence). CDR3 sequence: CASSLYQQGPETQYF. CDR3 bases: TGTGCCAGCAGTTTATACCAACAGGGGCCGGAGACCCAGTACTTC.

The CDR3 here is CASSGPGSSYNSPLHF. CDR3 DNA: TGTGCCAGCAGTGGACCAGGGTCCTCCTATAATTCACCCCTCCACTTT. The V gene is TRBV6-1, the J gene TRBJ1-6; tentatively, D is TRBD1 (5 bases). Germline V gives CDR1 MNHNS, CDR2 SASEGT. The CDR3 spans 16 residues. V was trimmed by 4 bases and J by 0 bases, leaving 10 bases between them.

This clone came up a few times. As DNA, the CDR3 is TGTGCCAGCAGCTTAGCATGGCGGGACCAAGAGACCCAGTACTTC. Residues: CASSLAWRDQETQYF. This rearrangement joins TRBV7-2 to TRBJ2-5; D perhaps matches TRBD2 (5 bases). This CDR3 comprises 15 residues. Trimming took 0 bases from V and 0 from J, leaving 8 bases between them. Per germline, CDR1 SGHTA and CDR2 FQGNSA.

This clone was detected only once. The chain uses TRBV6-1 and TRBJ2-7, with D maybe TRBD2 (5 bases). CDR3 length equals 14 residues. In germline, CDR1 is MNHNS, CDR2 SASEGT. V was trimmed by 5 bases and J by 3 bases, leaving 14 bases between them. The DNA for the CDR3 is TGTGCCAGCAGTCCAAGCGGTCAAAGCTACGAGCAGTACTTC. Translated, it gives CASSPSGQSYEQYF.

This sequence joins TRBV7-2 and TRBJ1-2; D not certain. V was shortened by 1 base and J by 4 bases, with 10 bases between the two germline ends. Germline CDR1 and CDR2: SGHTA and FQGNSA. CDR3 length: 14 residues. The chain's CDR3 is CASSLDPAGYGYTF. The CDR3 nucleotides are TGTGCCAGCAGCTTAGACCCAGCGGGCTATGGCTACACCTTC. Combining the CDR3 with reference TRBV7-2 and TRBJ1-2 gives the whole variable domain GAGVSQSPSNKVTEKGKDVELRCDPISGHTALYWYRQSLGQGLEFLIYFQGNSAPDKSGLPSDRFSAERTGGSVSTLTIQRTQQEDSAVYLCASSLDPAGYGYTFGSGTRLTVV.

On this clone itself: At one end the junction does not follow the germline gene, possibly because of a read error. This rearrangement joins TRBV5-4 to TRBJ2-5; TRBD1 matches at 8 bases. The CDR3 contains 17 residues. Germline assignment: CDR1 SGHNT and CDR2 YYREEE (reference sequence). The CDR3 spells CASSLATGGLGQGTQYF. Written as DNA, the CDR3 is TGTGCCAGCAGCTTGGCAACAGGGGGACTGGGGCAAGGGACCCAGTACTTC.

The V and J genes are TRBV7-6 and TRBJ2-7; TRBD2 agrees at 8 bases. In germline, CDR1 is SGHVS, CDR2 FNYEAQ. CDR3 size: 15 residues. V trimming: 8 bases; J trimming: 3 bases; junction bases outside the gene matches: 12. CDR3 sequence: CASGTSGSRGYEQYF. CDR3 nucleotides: TGTGCCAGCGGGACGAGCGGGAGTCGAGGCTACGAGCAGTACTTC. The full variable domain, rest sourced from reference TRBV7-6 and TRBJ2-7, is GAGVSQSPRYKVTKRGQDVALRCDPISGHVSLYWYRQALGQGPEFLTYFNYEAQQDKSGLPNDRFSAERPEGSISTLTIQRTEQRDSAMYRCASGTSGSRGYEQYFGPGTRLTVT.

CDR3 region: CASSSNRGRETQYF. The CDR3 DNA reads as TGTGCCAGCAGCTCAAATAGGGGGCGGGAGACCCAGTACTTC. The chain carries TRBV27 and TRBJ2-5, with 7 bases that match TRBD1. The length of the CDR3 is 14 residues. Germline loops: CDR1 MNHEY, CDR2 SMNVEV (reference sequence). After removal of 6 bases from V and 5 bases from J, the junction contained 9 bases not matched to a gene.

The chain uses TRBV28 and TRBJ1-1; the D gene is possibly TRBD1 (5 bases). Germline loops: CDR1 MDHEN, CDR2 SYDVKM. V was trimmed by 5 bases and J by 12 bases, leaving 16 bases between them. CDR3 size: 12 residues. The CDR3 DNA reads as TGTGCCAGCAGTCCACCGGGGGTCGGATCTTTCTTT. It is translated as CASSPPGVGSFF.

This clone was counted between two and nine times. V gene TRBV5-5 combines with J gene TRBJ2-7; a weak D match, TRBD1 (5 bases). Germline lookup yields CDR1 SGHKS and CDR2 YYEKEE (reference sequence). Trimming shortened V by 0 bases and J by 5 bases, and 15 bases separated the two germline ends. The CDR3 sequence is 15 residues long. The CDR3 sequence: CASSLAGFPTNEQYF. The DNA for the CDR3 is TGTGCCAGCAGCTTGGCAGGGTTCCCAACGAACGAGCAGTACTTC.

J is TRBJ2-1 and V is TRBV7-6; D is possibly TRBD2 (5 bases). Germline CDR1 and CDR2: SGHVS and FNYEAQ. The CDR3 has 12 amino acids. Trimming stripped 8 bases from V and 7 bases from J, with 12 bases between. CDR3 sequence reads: CASLRENNEQFF. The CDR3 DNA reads TGTGCCAGCCTCCGGGAAAATAATGAGCAGTTCTTC.

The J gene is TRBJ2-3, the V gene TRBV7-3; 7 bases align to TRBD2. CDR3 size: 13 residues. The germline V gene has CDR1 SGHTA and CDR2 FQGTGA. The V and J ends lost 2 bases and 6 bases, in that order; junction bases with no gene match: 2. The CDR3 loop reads CASSLGRDDTQYF. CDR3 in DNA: TGTGCCAGCAGCTTAGGGAGGGACGATACGCAGTATTTT.

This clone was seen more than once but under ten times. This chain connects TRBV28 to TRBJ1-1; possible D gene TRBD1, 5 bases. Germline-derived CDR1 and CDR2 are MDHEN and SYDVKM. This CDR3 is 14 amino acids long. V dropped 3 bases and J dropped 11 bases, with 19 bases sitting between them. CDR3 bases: TGTGCCAGCAGTTTGACCTACCCGGACACTAAGGCTTTCTTT. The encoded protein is CASSLTYPDTKAFF.

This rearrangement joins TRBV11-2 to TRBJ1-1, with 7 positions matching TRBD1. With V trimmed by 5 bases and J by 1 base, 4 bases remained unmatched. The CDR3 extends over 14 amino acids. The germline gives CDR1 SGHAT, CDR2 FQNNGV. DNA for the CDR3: TGTGCCAGCAGCCGTGACAGGGCGAACACTGAAGCTTTCTTT. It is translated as CASSRDRANTEAFF. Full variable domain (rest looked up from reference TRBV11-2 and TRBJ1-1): EAGVAQSPRYKIIEKRQSVAFWCNPISGHATLYWYQQILGQGPKLLIQFQNNGVVDDSQLPKDRFSAERLKGVDSTLKIQPAKLEDSAVYLCASSRDRANTEAFFGQGTRLTVV.

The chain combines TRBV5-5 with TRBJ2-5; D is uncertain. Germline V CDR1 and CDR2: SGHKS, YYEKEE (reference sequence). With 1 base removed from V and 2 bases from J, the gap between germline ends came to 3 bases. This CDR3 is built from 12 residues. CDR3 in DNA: TGTGCCAGCAGCTTGCTGCAAGAGACCCAGTACTTC. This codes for CASSLLQETQYF.

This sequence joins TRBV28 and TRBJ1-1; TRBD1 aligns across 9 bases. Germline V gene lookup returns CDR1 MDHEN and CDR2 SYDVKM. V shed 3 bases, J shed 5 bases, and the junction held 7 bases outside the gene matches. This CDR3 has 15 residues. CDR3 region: CASSFDRGILTEAFF. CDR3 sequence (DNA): TGTGCCAGCAGTTTCGACAGGGGGATTCTAACTGAAGCTTTCTTT. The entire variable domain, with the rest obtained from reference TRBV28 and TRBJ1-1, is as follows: DVKVTQSSRYLVKRTGEKVFLECVQDMDHENMFWYRQDPGLGLRLIYFSYDVKMKEKGDIPEGYSVSREKKERFSLILESASTNQTSMYLCASSFDRGILTEAFFGQGTRLTVV.

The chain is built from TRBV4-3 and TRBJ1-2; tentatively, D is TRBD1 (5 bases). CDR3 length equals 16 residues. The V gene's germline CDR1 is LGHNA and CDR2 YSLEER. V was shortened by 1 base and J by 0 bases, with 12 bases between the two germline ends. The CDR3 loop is CASSQAPGDPNYGYTF. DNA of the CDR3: TGCGCCAGCAGCCAAGCTCCGGGGGATCCTAACTATGGCTACACCTTC.

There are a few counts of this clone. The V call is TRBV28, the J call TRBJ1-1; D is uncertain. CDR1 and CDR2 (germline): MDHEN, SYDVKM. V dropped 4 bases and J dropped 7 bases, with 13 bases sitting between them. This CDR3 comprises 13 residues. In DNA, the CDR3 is TGTGCCAGCAGTTCCACAACACGGGATGAAGCTTTCTTT. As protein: CASSSTTRDEAFF.

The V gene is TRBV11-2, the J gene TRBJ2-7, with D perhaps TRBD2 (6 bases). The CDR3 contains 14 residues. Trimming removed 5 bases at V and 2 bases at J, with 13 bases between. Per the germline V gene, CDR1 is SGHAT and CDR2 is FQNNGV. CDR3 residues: CASSQSGSTYEQYF. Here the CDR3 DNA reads TGTGCCAGCAGCCAATCCGGGAGTACCTACGAGCAGTACTTC.

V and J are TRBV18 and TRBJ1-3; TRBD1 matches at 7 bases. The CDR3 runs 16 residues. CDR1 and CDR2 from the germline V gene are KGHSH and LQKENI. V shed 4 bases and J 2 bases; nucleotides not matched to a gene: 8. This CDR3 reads CASSRNLQGAGNTIYF. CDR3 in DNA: TGTGCCAGCTCACGCAATCTCCAGGGGGCTGGAAACACCATATATTTT.

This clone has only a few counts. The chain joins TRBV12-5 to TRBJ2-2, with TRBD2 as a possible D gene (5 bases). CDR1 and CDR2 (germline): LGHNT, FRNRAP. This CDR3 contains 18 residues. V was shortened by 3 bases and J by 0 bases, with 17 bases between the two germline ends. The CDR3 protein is CASGFILDGITNTGELFF. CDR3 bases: TGTGCTAGTGGTTTCATTCTCGACGGGATCACGAACACCGGGGAGCTGTTTTTT. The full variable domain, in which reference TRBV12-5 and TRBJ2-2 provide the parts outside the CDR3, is DARVTQTPRHKVTEMGQEVTMRCQPILGHNTVFWYRQTMMQGLELLAYFRNRAPLDDSGMPKDRFSAEMPDATLATLKIQPSEPRDSAVYFCASGFILDGITNTGELFFGEGSRLTVL.